Listed below are T cell receptor beta chains from one sample, sequenced in a study of T cell responses to AZD1222 COVID-19 vaccine. Assay: immunoSEQ multiplex PCR; the TCRdb copy retains only in-frame clones and omits some. The table records some 80,000 clones, 70% to 90% of them present only once. This material consisted of peripheral blood, taken 28 days after the second dose of the MenACWY control vaccine. The receptors stem from an adult who received the MenACWY meningococcal vaccine as a control. Both conserved end residues are part of each CDR3. A D gene is named only where the DNA matches it firmly. Not every row has a clone size; where given, it reads once, few, many or a size class.

TRBV4-3	15	TRBJ1-2	NA	NA	TGCGCCAGCAGCCAAGATAGAGCGGGTAACTATGGCTACACCTTC	CASSQDRAGNYGYTF
TRBV7-8	17	TRBJ2-2	NA	NA	TGTGCCAGCAGCTTCGGACAGTCGGGTTTGGACACCGGGGAGCTGTTTTTT	CASSFGQSGLDTGELFF
TRBV30	11	TRBJ2-1	once	NA	TGTGCCTGGAGCCCCCGGGGTGAGCAGTTCTTC	CAWSPRGEQFF
TRBV5-1	17	TRBJ1-2	NA	TRBD1	TGCGCCAGCAGCTTGGATCGCGGTCAGGGGGCTAACTATGGCTACACCTTC	CASSLDRGQGANYGYTF
TRBV30	14	TRBJ1-4	NA	NA	TGTGCCTGGGATAGGACTGCAAATAATGAAAAACTGTTTTTT	CAWDRTANNEKLFF
TRBV24-1	16	TRBJ1-4	NA	NA	TGTGCCACCAGTGATGGGGGGGCCGAAACTAATGAAAAACTGTTTTTT	CATSDGGAETNEKLFF
TRBV5-1	15	TRBJ2-7	NA	TRBD2	TGCGCCAGCAGCTTGATCGGGGGGGAAGTCTCCGAGCAGTACTTC	CASSLIGGEVSEQYF
TRBV27	19	TRBJ1-4	NA	TRBD1	TGTGCCAGCAGTCCGCACATCCCGGGACAGCTCACAACTAATGAAAAACTGTTTTTT	CASSPHIPGQLTTNEKLFF
TRBV6-2/TRBV6-3	14	TRBJ1-2	NA	NA	TGTGCCAGCAGTTATGTTAGAGGGGACTATGGCTACACCTTC	CASSYVRGDYGYTF
TRBV3-1/TRBV3-2	14	TRBJ1-1	NA	NA	TGTGCCAGCGTCGGAGAGGGAGGGACCACTGAAGCTTTCTTT	CASVGEGGTTEAFF
TRBV20-1	15	TRBJ2-7	NA	NA	TGCAGTGCTAGTCGGATCGGGACCTTCTCCTACGAGCAGTACTTC	CSASRIGTFSYEQYF
TRBV6-6	11	TRBJ1-1	NA	TRBD1	TGTGCCAGCAGTCCCGGACAGGTGGCTTTCTTT	CASSPGQVAFF
TRBV5-5	13	TRBJ2-7	NA	NA	TGTGCCAGCAGCCAGACAAACCCCAACGAGCAGTACTTC	CASSQTNPNEQYF
TRBV5-1	14	TRBJ2-1	NA	TRBD2	TGCGCCAGCAGCTCCGGGGGGGCCTACAATGAGCAGTTCTTC	CASSSGGAYNEQFF
TRBV5-8	17	TRBJ2-6	NA	TRBD1	TGTGCCAGCAGCCCCTGGCAGGGGGCTAGTGGGGCCAACGTCCTGACTTTC	CASSPWQGASGANVLTF
TRBV11-2	15	TRBJ2-2	NA	NA	TGTGCCAGCAGCTTCGGGACAAAGAACACCGGGGAGCTGTTTTTT	CASSFGTKNTGELFF
TRBV2	14	TRBJ2-5	NA	TRBD1	TGTGCCAGCAGTTGGGCTGGACAGGGGGAGACCCAGTACTTC	CASSWAGQGETQYF
TRBV19	15	TRBJ1-4	NA	TRBD1	TGTGCCAGTCGATACTCCGGGACAGTTAATGAAAAACTGTTTTTT	CASRYSGTVNEKLFF
TRBV5-1	16	TRBJ1-6	NA	TRBD1	TGCGCCAGCAGCCCGACAGGGGGCCTCCATAATTCACCCCTCCACTTT	CASSPTGGLHNSPLHF
TRBV6-1	14	TRBJ1-1	NA	NA	TGTGCCAGCAGCCGACAGGTTGGATTGACTGAAGCTTTCTTT	CASSRQVGLTEAFF
TRBV6-5	14	TRBJ2-2	NA	NA	TGTGCCAGCAGTTACCCCGGGCGCACCGGGGAGCTGTTTTTT	CASSYPGRTGELFF
TRBV4-1	16	TRBJ2-1	NA	TRBD1	TGCGCCAGCAGCCAAGATAAGGGGACAGGGGGGAATGAGCAGTTCTTC	CASSQDKGTGGNEQFF
TRBV4-1	16	TRBJ2-5	NA	NA	TGCGCCAGCAGCCAAGTTCTACTCGGACCGACAGAGACCCAGTACTTC	CASSQVLLGPTETQYF
TRBV28	14	TRBJ2-1	NA	NA	TGTGCCAGCAGTTCGATCGGGACCGGCAATGAGCAGTTCTTC	CASSSIGTGNEQFF
TRBV7-6	15	TRBJ1-3	NA	NA	TGTGCCAGCAGCTTAGGGGCTGGCTCTGGAAACACCATATATTTT	CASSLGAGSGNTIYF
TRBV11-2	16	TRBJ2-1	few	TRBD2	TGTGCCAGCAGCTTACCTGTAGCGGGGGAGGGGGACGAGCAGTTCTTC	CASSLPVAGEGDEQFF
TRBV29-1	13	TRBJ1-1	once	NA	TGCAGCGTTCAAACGGGGGGGAACACTGAAGCTTTCTTT	CSVQTGGNTEAFF
TRBV5-4	16	TRBJ1-1	NA	NA	TGTGCCAGCAGCCCAGCGGGCATCGGGGGGTACACTGAAGCTTTCTTT	CASSPAGIGGYTEAFF
TRBV19	14	TRBJ1-2	NA	NA	TGTGCCAGTAGTAATCAGGGGAAGACTTATGGCTACACCTTC	CASSNQGKTYGYTF
TRBV15	13	TRBJ1-1	NA	NA	TGTGCCACCAGCATAGTCGGCAACACTGAAGCTTTCTTT	CATSIVGNTEAFF
TRBV2	14	TRBJ2-3	NA	TRBD1	TGTGCCAGCAGTGGACAGGGGGGCACAGATACGCAGTATTTT	CASSGQGGTDTQYF
TRBV30	16	TRBJ2-3	once	TRBD2	TGTGCCTGGAGTGTACTTACTAGCGGGGGGGCGGATACGCAGTATTTT	CAWSVLTSGGADTQYF
TRBV7-2	15	TRBJ1-6	few	NA	TGTGCCAGCAGCCCCTCCGGGGGGAGAGTTTCACCCCTCCACTTT	CASSPSGGRVSPLHF
TRBV19	13	TRBJ1-1	NA	NA	TGTGCCAGTTCGAGACAGTCTGACACTGAAGCTTTCTTT	CASSRQSDTEAFF
TRBV6-5	15	TRBJ1-5	NA	NA	TGTGCCAGCAGTTACTCGAGCACAGGGAATCAGCCCCAGCATTTT	CASSYSSTGNQPQHF
TRBV2	16	TRBJ1-3	NA	NA	TGTGCCAGCACCAGGGACGGATTACGCGGTGGAAACACCATATATTTT	CASTRDGLRGGNTIYF
TRBV7-9	14	TRBJ2-7	NA	NA	TGTGCCAGCAGCCCCTCAGGACAGCTCTACGAGCAGTACTTC	CASSPSGQLYEQYF
TRBV4-3	14	TRBJ2-7	few	NA	TGCGCCAGCAGCCAAGATCGGACGACCTACGAGCAGTACTTC	CASSQDRTTYEQYF
TRBV29-1	12	TRBJ1-1	NA	NA	TGCAGCGTTGAATCTGGGACACTTGTGGCTTTCTTT	CSVESGTLVAFF
TRBV7-8	15	TRBJ1-2	once	NA	TGTGCCAGCAGCGGCTCAGGGGAGGCCCCTTATGGCTACACCTTC	CASSGSGEAPYGYTF
TRBV10-3	15	TRBJ2-3	NA	TRBD2	TGTGCCATCAGTGATTCGAGCGGGGGTACAGATACGCAGTATTTT	CAISDSSGGTDTQYF
TRBV6-6	16	TRBJ2-3	NA	TRBD2	TGTGCCAGCACCCGCAGACTAGCGGGGGCTCAAGCTACGCAGTATTTT	CASTRRLAGAQATQYF
TRBV12-3/TRBV12-4	12	TRBJ2-3	NA	NA	TGTGCCAGCAGTCCCCCCACAGATACGCAGTATTTT	CASSPPTDTQYF
TRBV13	14	TRBJ1-1	once	TRBD1	TGTGCCAGCAGCCCCGGGACAGGACTCGGTCAAGCTTTCTTT	CASSPGTGLGQAFF
TRBV14	15	TRBJ2-5	NA	TRBD1	TGTGCCAGCAGTTTCACAGGGGGACTCTTGAAGACCCAGTACTTC	CASSFTGGLLKTQYF
TRBV2	16	TRBJ2-3	NA	TRBD2	TGTGCCAGCAGTGCCCGGACTAGCGGGGGAGGAGATACGCAGTATTTT	CASSARTSGGGDTQYF
TRBV5-1	14	TRBJ1-4	NA	NA	TGCGCCAGCAGCTTGGATGCAACTAATGAAAAACTGTTTTTT	CASSLDATNEKLFF
TRBV3-1/TRBV3-2	14	TRBJ2-1	NA	TRBD1	TGTGCCAGCAGCCCGGGACAGGTCCTGATTGGGCAGTTCTTC	CASSPGQVLIGQFF
TRBV3-1/TRBV3-2	12	TRBJ1-5	NA	NA	TGTGCCAGCAGCCAACCGAATCAGCCCCAGCATTTT	CASSQPNQPQHF
TRBV5-1	15	TRBJ2-4	NA	NA	TGCGCCAGCAGGTCGTTGGGGGATGCCAAAAACATTCAGTACTTC	CASRSLGDAKNIQYF
TRBV2	12	TRBJ1-4	NA	NA	TGTGCCAGCAGCGCGGAGAGGGAAAAACTGTTTTTT	CASSAEREKLFF
TRBV30	12	TRBJ1-1	NA	TRBD1	TGTGCCGGGCAGGGGGGGAACACTGAAGCTTTCTTT	CAGQGGNTEAFF
TRBV30	13	TRBJ1-6	NA	NA	TGTGCCTGGAGTGAGCAGGAGGATTCACCCCTCCACTTT	CAWSEQEDSPLHF
TRBV5-1	13	TRBJ2-1	NA	NA	TGCGCCAGCAGCATCGGACAGAGTAAAAAGCAGTTCTTC	CASSIGQSKKQFF
TRBV30	14	TRBJ1-1	NA	TRBD1	TGTGCCTGGAGTCAGGGGGCGGAGTACACTGAAGCTTTCTTT	CAWSQGAEYTEAFF
TRBV7-8	15	TRBJ1-1	NA	TRBD1	TGTGCCAGCAGCTTAGGGGACAGGGGCAACACTGAAGCTTTCTTT	CASSLGDRGNTEAFF
TRBV19	14	TRBJ2-2	NA	TRBD1	TGTGCCAGTAGAATACAGGGGTCCCCCGGGGAGCTGTTTTTT	CASRIQGSPGELFF
TRBV19	13	TRBJ2-7	NA	NA	TGTGCCAGTAAGGCCCAGGGCGCCGACGAGCAGTACTTC	CASKAQGADEQYF